Below, 17 T cell receptor beta chains from the same sample are listed, as sequenced in a study of T cells in Graves' hyperthyroidism and ophthalmopathy (dated by TCRdb to between 2019 and 2020). Receptor libraries were prepared by multiplex PCR. The data were produced on an Illumina HiSeq 2000. The TCR beta CDR3 regions were amplified from RNA transcripts. The first round of RT-PCR for the TCR CDR3 was performed with the HTBI primer set and the Qiagen OneStep RT-PCR kit. TCRdb ran its own pipeline on the public reads, namely fastp trimming at Q25 and MiXCR clone calling, and kept in-frame beta chains. Rows with a matching CDR3 protein are joined into one entry that keeps the most common DNA and genes. For this sample there are fewer than 450,000 distinct CDR3 sequences; 17% appear just once. Around 35% of the sample comes from the top ten. Sequencing was performed on blood. These receptors all come from a woman in her thirties with Graves' hyperthyroidism that later progressed to Graves' ophthalmopathy.

Ten or more counts support this clonotype. This rearrangement joins TRBV27 to TRBJ1-5; a possible D gene is TRBD1 (5 bases). The CDR3 spans 13 residues. The V gene's germline CDR1 is MNHEY and CDR2 SMNVEV (reference sequence). V lost 5 bases, J lost 5 bases, and 10 bases lay in between. DNA of the CDR3: TGTGCCAGCAGTCCCGACAGCTATCAGCCCCAGCATTTT. Encoded protein: CASSPDSYQPQHF.

This clonotype was observed at least ten times. The chain uses TRBV20-1 and TRBJ2-2, with no clear D. The ends were cut back, 1 base at V and 2 bases at J, with 5 bases in the middle. The CDR3 runs 13 residues. Germline V lookup: CDR1 DFQATT, CDR2 SNEGSKA (reference sequence). The CDR3 bases are TGCAGTGCTAGAGTCAAAAACACCGGGGAGCTGTTTTTT. This encodes CSARVKNTGELFF.

This clonotype was counted between two and nine times. The chain joins TRBV3-1 to TRBJ2-7; 14 bases fit TRBD2. CDR1 and CDR2 from the germline V gene are LGHDT and YNNKEL (reference sequence). After removal of 5 bases from V and 7 bases from J, the junction contained 10 bases not matched to a gene. CDR3 length equals 16 residues. Here the CDR3 DNA reads TGTGCCAGCAGCGGGACTAGCGGGGGCCTTGTGGGGGAGCAGTACTTC. Its translation: CASSGTSGGLVGEQYF.

This rearrangement joins TRBV5-4 to TRBJ2-3; no definite D call. CDR1 and CDR2 (germline): SGHNT, YYREEE (reference sequence). Trimming removed 4 bases from V and 2 bases from J, with 17 bases in between. This CDR3 is 16 amino acids long. CDR3 in amino acids: CASSPRSQLTTDTQYF. CDR3 DNA sequence: TGTGCCAGCAGCCCACGATCACAACTAACCACAGATACGCAGTATTTT. Filled out from reference TRBV5-4 and TRBJ2-3, the complete variable domain reads ETGVTQSPTHLIKTRGQQVTLRCSSQSGHNTVSWYQQALGQGPQFIFQYYREEENGRGNFPPRFSGLQFPNYSSELNVNALELDDSALYLCASSPRSQLTTDTQYFGPGTRLTVL.

This clonotype was seen many times. In DNA, the CDR3 is TGTGCCAGCAGCGCAGCGGGGGTTCGGACAGGTCATACCTACGAGCAGTACTTC. Translating it yields CASSAAGVRTGHTYEQYF. The rearrangement links TRBV7-9 to TRBJ2-7, with a possible D match to TRBD2 (8 bases). V was clipped by 5 bases and J by 2 bases, with 25 bases between them. The germline V gene encodes CDR1 SEHNR and CDR2 FQNEAQ (reference sequence). CDR3 length: 18 amino acids.

The V and J genes are TRBV28 and TRBJ2-7, with a tentative D call TRBD1 (5 bases). Germline-derived CDR1 and CDR2 are MDHEN and SYDVKM. Trimming removed 5 bases at V and 1 base at J, with 12 bases between. The CDR3 runs to 14 residues. The CDR3 sequence: CASSQGARSYEQYF. For the CDR3, the DNA is TGTGCCAGCAGTCAAGGGGCGCGGTCCTACGAGCAGTACTTC.

This clonotype was counted ten times or more. The chain joins TRBV20-1 to TRBJ2-7; TRBD1 might be the D (6 bases). Trimming pared 5 bases from V and 5 bases from J, leaving 19 bases between. Per the germline V gene, CDR1 is DFQATT and CDR2 is SNEGSKA (reference sequence). CDR3 length: 14 amino acids. The CDR3 region is CSAEDRVLQDEQYF. The DNA of the CDR3 is TGCAGTGCTGAGGACAGAGTTCTTCAGGACGAGCAGTACTTC.

This clonotype was recorded many times. The V and J genes are TRBV6-1 and TRBJ1-1; D is uncertain. V was shortened by 7 bases and J by 2 bases, with 8 bases between the two germline ends. Looked up from germline, CDR1 is MNHNS and CDR2 is SASEGT. The CDR3 runs to 12 residues. The CDR3 nucleotides read TGTGCCAGCAACTCAGATAACACTGAAGCTTTCTTT. Its protein is CASNSDNTEAFF.

Many counts were recorded for this clonotype. This chain links TRBV10-3 with TRBJ1-5, with D possibly being TRBD1 (6 bases). The germline gives CDR1 ENHRY, CDR2 SYGVKD. Trimming took off 2 bases at V and 0 bases at J, with 14 bases between the two ends. The CDR3 totals 17 residues. The CDR3 coding sequence is TGTGCCATCAGTGAGGGGCCCGGGGGACATAGCAATCAGCCCCAGCATTTT. This gives the protein CAISEGPGGHSNQPQHF.

This clonotype was found many times. V usage is TRBV28 and J usage is TRBJ1-4; TRBD1 is a possible D gene (5 bases). V lost 7 bases and J 10 bases, leaving 25 bases between the germline ends. CDR3 length: 16 amino acids. Per the germline V gene, CDR1 is MDHEN and CDR2 is SYDVKM. CDR3 DNA: TGTGCCAGCACCGCTTGGCGGTTGGGGGAAATAGGAAAACTGTTTTTT. Its protein is CASTAWRLGEIGKLFF. Full variable domain (missing parts from reference TRBV28 and TRBJ1-4): DVKVTQSSRYLVKRTGEKVFLECVQDMDHENMFWYRQDPGLGLRLIYFSYDVKMKEKGDIPEGYSVSREKKERFSLILESASTNQTSMYLCASTAWRLGEIGKLFFGSGTQLSVL.

This clonotype was seen at least ten times. The chain links TRBV5-1 to TRBJ2-3, with unresolved D. The germline V gene encodes CDR1 SGHRS and CDR2 YFSETQ. V was trimmed by 1 base and J by 3 bases, leaving 12 bases between them. This CDR3 contains 15 residues. The CDR3 sequence: CASSLLSRSTDTQYF. Written as DNA, the CDR3 is TGCGCCAGCAGCTTGCTCTCCAGGAGTACAGATACGCAGTATTTT.

This clonotype was counted many times. The chain uses TRBV18 and TRBJ2-1; 11 bases are shared with TRBD1. The J segment lost 7 bases and the V segment lost 1 base, leaving 3 bases of the junction unmatched. Germline values: CDR1 KGHSH, CDR2 LQKENI. The CDR3 has 15 amino acids. Written as DNA, the CDR3 is TGTGCCAGCTCACCACGGGACAGGGGGTTTAATGAGCAGTTCTTC. It codes for CASSPRDRGFNEQFF.

The table lists this clonotype with many counts. V is TRBV5-4 and J is TRBJ1-5; TRBD1 aligns across 7 bases. Germline V gene data show CDR1 as SGHNT and CDR2 as YYREEE (reference sequence). There are 14 residues in the CDR3. Trimming at V came to 2 bases and at J to 7 bases, leaving 6 bases not matched to a gene. DNA of the CDR3: TGTGCCAGCAGCTTTAGACAGGGTAACCAGCCCCAGCATTTT. Its protein product is CASSFRQGNQPQHF.

This clonotype was seen ten or more times. This sequence joins TRBV20-1 and TRBJ2-1; TRBD2 matches 10 bases. Germline V gives CDR1 DFQATT, CDR2 SNEGSKA (reference sequence). J was trimmed by 2 bases and V by 0 bases; bases with no gene match: 7. The CDR3 covers 17 residues. The CDR3 DNA is TGCAGTGCTAGAGATAGGCTAGCGGGAGCCACCTACAATGAGCAGTTCTTC. Residues: CSARDRLAGATYNEQFF.

In its sample, this clonotype was seen many times. V gene TRBV15 combines with J gene TRBJ2-7, with D unresolved. CDR3 length: 14 amino acids. V lost 4 bases and J 7 bases, leaving 17 bases between the germline ends. The germline gives CDR1 LNHNV, CDR2 YYDKDF (reference sequence). The CDR3 nucleotides are TGTGCCACCAGCACTGGCAGGCCGGCAGTTGAGCAGTACTTC. Translation: CATSTGRPAVEQYF.

CDR3 amino acids: CASSPRQTAYEQYF. DNA for the CDR3: TGTGCCAGCAGCCCTCGACAGACTGCCTACGAGCAGTACTTC. V usage is TRBV3-1 and J usage is TRBJ2-7, with D possibly being TRBD1 (5 bases). Trimming took 4 bases from V and 2 from J, leaving 12 bases between them. CDR1 is LGHDT and CDR2 is YNNKEL in the germline V gene (reference sequence). CDR3 length: 14 residues.

This sequence joins TRBV19 and TRBJ2-1, with 14 bases matching TRBD2. The V segment lost 6 bases and the J segment 9 bases; nucleotides outside the gene matches: 13. The CDR3 is 17 amino acids. Germline CDR1 and CDR2: LNHDA and SQIVND (reference sequence). For the CDR3, the DNA is TGTGCCAGTAGGCAAAGCCCGGGACTAGCGGGAGAGGGTGAGCAGTTCTTC. It encodes CASRQSPGLAGEGEQFF.